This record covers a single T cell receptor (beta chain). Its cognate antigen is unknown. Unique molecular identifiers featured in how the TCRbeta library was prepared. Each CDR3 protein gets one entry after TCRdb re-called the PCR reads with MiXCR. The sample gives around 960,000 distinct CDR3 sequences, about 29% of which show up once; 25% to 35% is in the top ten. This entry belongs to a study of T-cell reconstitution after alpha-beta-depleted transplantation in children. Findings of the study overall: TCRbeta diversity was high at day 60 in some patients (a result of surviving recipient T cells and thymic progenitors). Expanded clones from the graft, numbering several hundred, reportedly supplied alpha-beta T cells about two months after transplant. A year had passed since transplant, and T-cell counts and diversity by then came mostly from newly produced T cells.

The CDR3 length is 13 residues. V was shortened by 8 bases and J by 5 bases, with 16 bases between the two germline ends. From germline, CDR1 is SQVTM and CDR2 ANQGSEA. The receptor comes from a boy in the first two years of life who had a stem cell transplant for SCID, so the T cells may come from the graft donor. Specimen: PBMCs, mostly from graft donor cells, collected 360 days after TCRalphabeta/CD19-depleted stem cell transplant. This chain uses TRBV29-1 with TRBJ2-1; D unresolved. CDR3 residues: CSTWVTSNNEQFF. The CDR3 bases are TGCAGCACATGGGTCACTTCCAACAATGAGCAGTTCTTC.